The 32 T cell receptor beta chains reported below all come from one sample, sequenced in a study of cytomegalovirus exposure and HLA in healthy donors. Profiling relied on immunoSEQ multiplex PCR, and the TCRdb table lists in-frame clones only, not all of them. This table has around 250,000 clones, nearly 90% appearing once. The sequenced sample was PBMCs. All receptors derive from a woman younger than 30 in good health and CMV-seronegative.

This clone was seen a few times. V usage is TRBV7-2 and J usage is TRBJ2-5, with TRBD1 identical over 9 bases. Trimming cost V 5 bases and J 3 bases; bases outside gene matches: 4. The length of the CDR3 is 14 residues. The germline gives CDR1 SGHTA, CDR2 FQGNSA. CDR3 sequence: CASSARDREETQYF. In DNA form, the CDR3 reads TGTGCCAGCAGCGCTCGGGACAGGGAAGAGACCCAGTACTTC.

This sequence joins TRBV2 and TRBJ2-7; 7 nucleotides match TRBD1. J lost 1 base, V lost 6 bases, and 12 bases had no gene match. Germline lookup yields CDR1 SNHLY and CDR2 FYNNEI. The CDR3 is made up of 16 amino acids. The chain's CDR3 is CASRSGQSFSSYEQYV. The CDR3 bases are TGTGCCAGCAGGTCGGGACAGAGTTTTTCTTCCTACGAGCAGTACGTC.

The V gene is TRBV28, the J gene TRBJ2-7; TRBD2 matches 9 bases. The length of the CDR3 is 15 residues. Trimming cost V 5 bases and J 0 bases; bases outside gene matches: 5. In germline, CDR1 is MDHEN, CDR2 SYDVKM. Here the CDR3 reads CASSPTSGVSYEQYF. The CDR3 region has the DNA TGTGCCAGCAGTCCGACTAGCGGAGTCTCCTACGAGCAGTACTTC.

This clone was found a few times. The chain carries TRBV5-6 and TRBJ1-2; TRBD1 aligns across 9 bases. Unmatched junction bases numbered 7, after V lost 9 bases and J lost 7 bases. The CDR3 is 12 amino acids. Germline loops: CDR1 SGHDT, CDR2 YYEEEE. CDR3 sequence reads: CATGQGLSGYTF. In nucleotides, the CDR3 is TGTGCCACTGGACAGGGGCTTAGTGGCTACACCTTC.

The count of this clone is one. The V gene is TRBV6-1, the J gene TRBJ2-7, with 11 bases lining up with TRBD1. The CDR3 consists of 15 residues. Germline CDR1 reads MNHNS; CDR2 reads SASEGT. Trimming took 6 bases from V and 5 from J; bases not matched to a gene: 9. The CDR3 coding sequence is TGTGCCAGCAGACGGACAGGGGGCGACGGCAACGAGCAGTACGTC. This codes for CASRRTGGDGNEQYV.

This clone was found once. The chain recombines TRBV7-2 with TRBJ1-6, with D possibly being TRBD1 (6 bases). The CDR3 runs to 16 residues. CDR1 SGHTA and CDR2 FQGNSA come from the germline V gene. Trimming took 5 bases from V and 4 from J, leaving 15 bases between them. The CDR3 sequence: CASSDRRGAYNSPLHF. DNA for the CDR3: TGTGCCAGCAGCGATAGACGGGGGGCGTATAATTCACCCCTCCACTTT.

The rearrangement joins TRBV5-1 to TRBJ1-1; 8 bases align to TRBD1. This CDR3 is 14 amino acids long. V lost 4 bases, J lost 1 base, and 3 bases stayed unmatched. The germline gives CDR1 SGHRS, CDR2 YFSETQ. In DNA form, the CDR3 reads TGCGCCAGCAGCGTGACAGGGGAGAACACTGAAGCTTTCTTT. It translates to CASSVTGENTEAFF.

The chain is built from TRBV29-1 and TRBJ2-3; a possible D gene is TRBD1 (6 bases). CDR3 length equals 15 residues. Per the germline V gene, CDR1 is SQVTM and CDR2 is ANQGSEA. V was cut by 1 base and J by 1 base, with 12 bases left in between. The CDR3 region is CSVEVSQGRTDTQYF. The CDR3 DNA reads as TGCAGCGTTGAAGTATCACAGGGTCGCACAGATACGCAGTATTTT.

This sequence joins TRBV7-8 and TRBJ2-5; 11 nucleotides align to TRBD2. This CDR3 comprises 18 residues. The J segment lost 5 bases and the V segment lost 3 bases, leaving 14 bases of the junction unmatched. From germline, CDR1 is SGHVS and CDR2 FQNEAQ. The CDR3 sequence: CASSLRAASSGGKETQYF. The CDR3 DNA follows: TGTGCCAGCAGCTTGAGAGCGGCTTCTAGCGGGGGGAAGGAGACCCAGTACTTC.

Only a few counts were recorded for this clone. The gene calls are TRBV6-1 and TRBJ2-7, with TRBD2 matching over 8 bases. After removal of 2 bases from V and 5 bases from J, the junction contained 8 bases not matched to a gene. There are 15 residues in the CDR3. The germline V gene encodes CDR1 MNHNS and CDR2 SASEGT. The CDR3 DNA reads TGTGCCAGCAGTGAACTAGCGGGTGGAATCAACGAGCAGTACGTC. It translates to CASSELAGGINEQYV.

Only a few counts were recorded for this clone. The chain employs TRBV7-9 and TRBJ2-7; maybe TRBD2 (6 bases). CDR1 is SEHNR and CDR2 is FQNEAQ in the germline V gene (reference sequence). This CDR3 has 16 residues. V lost 0 bases and J lost 3, with 15 bases in between. Here the CDR3 DNA reads TGTGCCAGCAGCTTAGCGAGGAGGGATTCAGACTACGAGCAGTACTTC. Translated: CASSLARRDSDYEQYF. The full variable domain, rest sourced from reference TRBV7-9 and TRBJ2-7, is DTGVSQNPRHKITKRGQNVTFRCDPISEHNRLYWYRQTLGQGPEFLTYFQNEAQLEKSRLLSDRFSAERPKGSFSTLEIQRTEQGDSAMYLCASSLARRDSDYEQYFGPGTRLTVT.

The rearrangement uses TRBV19 and TRBJ1-5; maybe TRBD1 (5 bases). V lost 7 bases and J 1 base, leaving 14 bases between the germline ends. Looked up from germline, CDR1 is LNHDA and CDR2 is SQIVND (reference sequence). The CDR3 runs 15 residues. The CDR3 sequence: CASIGQGSSNQPQHF. Here the CDR3 DNA reads TGTGCCAGTATTGGGCAGGGTTCAAGCAATCAGCCCCAGCATTTT.

The DNA for the CDR3 is TGTGCCAGCAGAAAGGGTGGGGGGAGAAATCAGCCCCAGCATTTT. This codes for CASRKGGGRNQPQHF. The chain combines TRBV28 with TRBJ1-5, with D perhaps TRBD1 (5 bases). Germline V gives CDR1 MDHEN, CDR2 SYDVKM. V dropped 6 bases and J dropped 4 bases, with 16 bases sitting between them. This CDR3 has 15 amino acids.

The chain combines TRBV7-9 with TRBJ2-1, with D unclear. Germline V CDR1 and CDR2: SEHNR, FQNEAQ (reference sequence). The ends were cut back, 1 base at V and 6 bases at J, with 7 bases in the middle. This CDR3 comprises 13 residues. Here the CDR3 reads CASSLVQINEQFF. As DNA, the CDR3 is TGTGCCAGCAGCTTAGTTCAAATCAATGAGCAGTTCTTC.

As regards this clone: Other DNA sequences within the sample encode an identical CDR3. This chain connects TRBV4-1 to TRBJ1-4; D may be TRBD1 (6 bases). The V gene's germline CDR1 is MGHRA and CDR2 YSYEKL. The CDR3 is 15 residues long. With 0 bases removed from V and 8 bases from J, the gap between germline ends came to 13 bases. CDR3 in amino acids: CASSQDRGAGEKLFF. CDR3 in DNA: TGCGCCAGCAGCCAAGACCGGGGGGCAGGGGAAAAACTGTTTTTT.

The chain has TRBV27 and TRBJ1-1; no clear D gene. The CDR3 covers 15 residues. Germline CDR1 reads MNHEY; CDR2 reads SMNVEV (reference sequence). The V and J ends lost 3 bases and 6 bases respectively, with 17 bases between them. CDR3 loop: CASSFSGEVGAEAFF. The DNA for the CDR3 is TGTGCCAGCAGTTTTAGCGGGGAAGTAGGCGCTGAAGCTTTCTTT.

V gene TRBV5-1 combines with J gene TRBJ1-3, with 7 bases that match TRBD1. In germline, CDR1 is SGHRS, CDR2 YFSETQ. The CDR3 is 16 residues long. V shed 0 bases, J shed 3 bases, and the junction held 6 bases outside the gene matches. The CDR3 DNA sequence: TGCGCCAGCAGCTTGGCCTGGCAGGGGGGTGGAAACACCATATATTTT. Encoded protein: CASSLAWQGGGNTIYF. Full variable domain (missing parts from reference TRBV5-1 and TRBJ1-3): KAGVTQTPRYLIKTRGQQVTLSCSPISGHRSVSWYQQTPGQGLQFLFEYFSETQRNKGNFPGRFSGRQFSNSRSEMNVSTLELGDSALYLCASSLAWQGGGNTIYFGEGSWLTVV.

This chain uses TRBV7-8 with TRBJ2-2; TRBD2 matches at 11 bases. Germline V gene lookup returns CDR1 SGHVS and CDR2 FQNEAQ. The CDR3 consists of 18 residues. V dropped 1 base and J dropped 5; count of bases not matched to a gene: 9. DNA for the CDR3: TGTGCCAGCAGCTTAGGGATTAGCGGGGGGGCTGTGACCGGGGAGCTGTTTTTT. Translating it yields CASSLGISGGAVTGELFF.

The chain employs TRBV19 and TRBJ1-1; tentative D call: TRBD1 (5 bases). Germline CDR1 LNHDA, CDR2 SQIVND (reference sequence). The V end was cut by 0 bases, the J end by 4 bases, with 9 bases between. The CDR3 loop spans 14 amino acids. CDR3 protein: CASSIEGRSTEAFF. The CDR3 DNA reads TGTGCCAGTAGTATAGAGGGGCGTAGCACTGAAGCTTTCTTT.

This chain links TRBV2 with TRBJ1-1; tentatively, D is TRBD1 (5 bases). The CDR3 is 17 residues long. Germline CDR1 SNHLY, CDR2 FYNNEI. V was cut by 8 bases and J by 0 bases, with 22 bases left in between. The CDR3 nucleotides read TGTGCCAGCGAACCCCCGGGGGGTCCTCACATGAACACTGAAGCTTTCTTT. Protein product: CASEPPGGPHMNTEAFF.

This clone was seen more than once but under ten times. The chain joins TRBV30 to TRBJ1-5, with D possibly being TRBD1 (5 bases). Germline V lookup: CDR1 GTSNPN, CDR2 SVGIG (reference sequence). V lost 0 bases and J lost 6, with 12 bases in between. CDR3 length equals 14 residues. The CDR3 DNA reads as TGTGCCTGGAGTGTAAAAGGGGATAGTCAGCCCCAGCATTTT. This sequence encodes CAWSVKGDSQPQHF.

The rearrangement links TRBV4-3 to TRBJ2-2, with TRBD1 identical over 7 bases. CDR3 length: 16 amino acids. J gave up 5 bases and V 0 bases, and 6 bases lay outside the gene matches. Germline CDR1 LGHNA, CDR2 YSLEER. The CDR3 DNA sequence: TGCGCCAGCAGCCAAGAGGCAGGGGGAATTACCGGGGAGCTGTTTTTT. This codes for CASSQEAGGITGELFF.

This clone was seen only a few times. V usage is TRBV28 and J usage is TRBJ2-7, with D tentatively TRBD1 (6 bases). CDR3 length equals 13 residues. Trimming removed 4 bases from V and 4 bases from J, with 11 bases in between. Germline V lookup: CDR1 MDHEN, CDR2 SYDVKM. The CDR3 loop reads CASSSGQTYEQYV. CDR3 nucleotide sequence: TGTGCCAGCAGTTCCGGACAGACTTACGAGCAGTACGTC.

The rearrangement uses TRBV6-1 and TRBJ2-5; D not resolved. Germline V gene sequence: CDR1 MNHNS, CDR2 SASEGT. The germline V and J ends were trimmed by 1 base and 1 base, with 7 bases remaining between them. CDR3 length equals 14 residues. CDR3 protein: CASSEVTVQETQYF. In nucleotides, the CDR3 is TGTGCCAGCAGTGAAGTCACAGTCCAAGAGACCCAGTACTTC.

In DNA, the CDR3 is TGTGCCAGCAGCTCCCGACAGGGCCCAGATACGCAGTATTTT. Translation: CASSSRQGPDTQYF. This chain joins TRBV13 and TRBJ2-3; 7 bases match TRBD1. The J segment lost 4 bases and the V segment lost 4 bases, leaving 5 bases of the junction unmatched. CDR3 length: 14 amino acids. Per germline, CDR1 PRHDT and CDR2 FYEKMQ (reference sequence).

V is TRBV5-6 and J is TRBJ2-6; D is unresolved. Trimming stripped 0 bases from V and 0 bases from J, with 10 bases between. Germline CDR1 SGHDT, CDR2 YYEEEE. CDR3 length equals 17 residues. As DNA, the CDR3 is TGTGCCAGCAGCTTGGTAAGGAGAACCTCTGGGGCCAACGTCCTGACTTTC. Protein: CASSLVRRTSGANVLTF.

The rearrangement links TRBV6-6 to TRBJ2-2, with no clear D. Germline V CDR1 and CDR2: MNHNY, SVGAGI (reference sequence). Trimming pared 5 bases from V and 2 bases from J, leaving 3 bases between. The CDR3 contains 12 residues. This CDR3 is CASSPNTGELFF. DNA for the CDR3: TGTGCCAGCAGTCCTAACACCGGGGAGCTGTTTTTT.

This chain uses TRBV29-1 with TRBJ2-7; 7 nucleotides agree with TRBD1. CDR1 is SQVTM, CDR2 ANQGSEA, per germline. The CDR3 has 13 amino acids. After removal of 6 bases from V and 3 bases from J, the junction contained 8 bases not matched to a gene. The CDR3 DNA follows: TGCAGCGTCTCCCGGGACAGCCTCTACGAGCAGTACTTC. Protein product: CSVSRDSLYEQYF.

V and J are TRBV5-1 and TRBJ2-1; the D gene is possibly TRBD1 (5 bases). The CDR3 sequence is 13 residues long. Germline V gene lookup returns CDR1 SGHRS and CDR2 YFSETQ. The V and J ends lost 0 bases and 7 bases respectively, with 8 bases between them. CDR3 amino acids: CASSLGQLNEQFF. The CDR3, as DNA: TGCGCCAGCAGCTTGGGACAGTTAAATGAGCAGTTCTTC.

The chain recombines TRBV4-1 with TRBJ1-4; 7 bases map to TRBD1. Per germline, CDR1 MGHRA and CDR2 YSYEKL. The CDR3 runs to 16 residues. The junction had 7 bases not matched to a gene; V was cut back by 2 bases and J by 4 bases. The CDR3 sequence: CASSQNRGWDNEKLFF. DNA for the CDR3: TGCGCCAGCAGCCAAAACAGGGGTTGGGATAATGAAAAACTGTTTTTT.

The chain has TRBV27 and TRBJ1-5, with no clear D. Germline values: CDR1 MNHEY, CDR2 SMNVEV (reference sequence). The CDR3 is 14 amino acids. With 0 bases removed from V and 9 bases from J, the gap between germline ends came to 12 bases. The CDR3 bases are TGTGCCAGCAGTTTATCGATTGGGAGCGGGCCCCAGCATTTT. Translation gives CASSLSIGSGPQHF.

The chain carries TRBV4-3 and TRBJ1-1; D is unresolved. The V end lost 0 bases, the J end lost 0 bases, and 11 bases lay between the germline ends. CDR3 length: 16 residues. Germline lookup yields CDR1 LGHNA and CDR2 YSLEER. CDR3: CASSQDRLRLNTEAFF. As DNA, the CDR3 is TGCGCCAGCAGCCAAGATCGATTGAGGTTGAACACTGAAGCTTTCTTT.